This T cell receptor beta chain originates from a study of cytotoxic CD8 clonotypes in ibrutinib-treated CLL. The wider study: Sequencing produced an average of roughly 280,000 productive templates and tens of thousands of productive rearrangements per sample.

This table comes from immunoSEQ multiplex PCR, and its TCRdb copy is limited to in-frame clones, with some not included. The table records 300,000 to 400,000 clones, roughly 70% of them present only once. Trimming pared 7 bases from V and 3 bases from J, leaving 15 bases between. The germline CDR1 and CDR2 sequences are LNHDA and SQIVND (reference sequence). This CDR3 region has 15 residues. This TCR was recovered from a human donor with chronic lymphocytic leukemia. The chain carries TRBV19 and TRBJ2-2; TRBD2 might be the D (7 bases). The source material was PBMCs, sampled after 36 months of ibrutinib treatment. The CDR3 DNA is TGTGCCAGTAAGCTCGGGGGGCTGGACACCGGGGAGCTGTTTTTT. Translated, it gives CASKLGGLDTGELFF.